This TCR beta chain was documented in a study of T cell changes during pregnancy in multiple sclerosis. This clone was recorded once. Sequencing used immunoSEQ multiplex PCR; TCRdb keeps in-frame clones, though not all of them. The sample carries around 63,000 clones, roughly 92% recorded once. Germline CDR1 MNHEY, CDR2 SVGAGI. The CDR3 has 16 residues. This TCR came from a female donor in good health, enrolled as a control in a pregnancy study. The chain is built from TRBV6-5 and TRBJ2-5; 12 positions agree with TRBD2. The J call may be incorrect, as the DNA end agrees better with TRBJ2-7. This specimen consisted of CD8+ T cells from peripheral blood mononuclear cells, obtained in the third trimester of pregnancy. CDR3 coding DNA: TGTGCCAGCAGTTACTCACTAGCGGGGGGCATCGACGAGCAGTACTTC. This translates into CASSYSLAGGIDEQYF.